A single T cell receptor (beta chain) is shown here with its context. Antigen specificity is unknown. In germline, CDR1 is SGHTA, CDR2 FQGNSA. Unmatched junction bases numbered 4, after V lost 3 bases and J lost 0 bases. The CDR3 extends over 16 amino acids. Each donor's status was that of a healthy bone marrow donor. This specimen belongs to a study of cytomegalovirus exposure and HLA in healthy donors. Findings and caveats of the study: Clonal expansion, a later analysis showed, was greater in HLA-associated TCR beta chains than in equally common others. In an earlier analysis, productive rearrangement rates for most beta V segments clustered near 87% or 30%.

Vbeta (60) and Jbeta (13) primers were used in the PCR. Libraries were prepared by immunoSEQ multiplex PCR; TCRdb keeps only in-frame clonotypes and omits some of them. The table lists around 140,000 clones, about 70% of them singletons, with 2% to 2.5% in the top ten. The TCR was taken from a woman aged 40 to 50 in good health and CMV-seronegative. Sequencing was performed on PBMCs. The rearrangement joins TRBV7-2 to TRBJ2-1; 8 bases are shared with TRBD2. This chain's CDR3 is CASSFGGGTSYNEQFF. The CDR3 nucleotides read TGTGCCAGCAGCTTTGGCGGGGGGACCTCCTACAATGAGCAGTTCTTC.